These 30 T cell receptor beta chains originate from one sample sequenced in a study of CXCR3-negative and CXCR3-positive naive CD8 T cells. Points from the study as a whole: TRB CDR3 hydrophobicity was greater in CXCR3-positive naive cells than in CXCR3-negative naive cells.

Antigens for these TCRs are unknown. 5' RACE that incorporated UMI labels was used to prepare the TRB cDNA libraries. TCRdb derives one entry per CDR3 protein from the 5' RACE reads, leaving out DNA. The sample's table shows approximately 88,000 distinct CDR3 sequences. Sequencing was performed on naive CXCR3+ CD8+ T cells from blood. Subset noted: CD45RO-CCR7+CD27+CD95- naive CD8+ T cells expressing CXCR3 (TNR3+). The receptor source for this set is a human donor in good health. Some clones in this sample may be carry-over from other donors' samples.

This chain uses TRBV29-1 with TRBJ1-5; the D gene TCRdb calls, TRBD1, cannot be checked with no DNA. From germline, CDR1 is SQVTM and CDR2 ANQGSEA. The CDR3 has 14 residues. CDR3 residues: CSVGWGASNQPQHF.

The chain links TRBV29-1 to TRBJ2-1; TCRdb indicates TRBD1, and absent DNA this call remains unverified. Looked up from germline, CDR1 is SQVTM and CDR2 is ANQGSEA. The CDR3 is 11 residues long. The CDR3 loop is CSVEDQGEQFF.

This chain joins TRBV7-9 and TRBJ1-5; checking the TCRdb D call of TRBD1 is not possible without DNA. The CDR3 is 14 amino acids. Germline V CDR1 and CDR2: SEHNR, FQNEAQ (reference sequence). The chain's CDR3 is CASSDGTVNQPQHF.

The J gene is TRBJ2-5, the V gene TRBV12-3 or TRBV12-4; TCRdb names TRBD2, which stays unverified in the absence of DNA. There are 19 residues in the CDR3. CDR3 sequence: CASSPPNGAQGGGQETQYF.

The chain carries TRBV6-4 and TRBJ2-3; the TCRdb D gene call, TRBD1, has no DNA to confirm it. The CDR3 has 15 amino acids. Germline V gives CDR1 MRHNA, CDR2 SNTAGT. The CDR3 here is CASSDGLGGPDTQYF.

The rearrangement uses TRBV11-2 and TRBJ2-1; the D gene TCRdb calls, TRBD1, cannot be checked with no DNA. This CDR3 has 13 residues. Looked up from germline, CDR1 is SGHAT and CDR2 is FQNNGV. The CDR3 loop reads CASRRTGGNEQFF.

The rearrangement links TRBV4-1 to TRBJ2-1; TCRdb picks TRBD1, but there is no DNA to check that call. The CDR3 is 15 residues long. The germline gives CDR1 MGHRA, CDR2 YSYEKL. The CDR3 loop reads CASSQEARGGNLRSF.

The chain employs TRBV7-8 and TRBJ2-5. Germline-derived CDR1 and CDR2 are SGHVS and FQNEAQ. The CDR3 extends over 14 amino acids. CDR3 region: CASSLEVVRETQYF.

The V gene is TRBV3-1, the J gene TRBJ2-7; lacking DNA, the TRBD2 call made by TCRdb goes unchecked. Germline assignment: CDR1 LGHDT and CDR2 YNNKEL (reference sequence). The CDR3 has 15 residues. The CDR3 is CASSAFGGPPYEQYF.

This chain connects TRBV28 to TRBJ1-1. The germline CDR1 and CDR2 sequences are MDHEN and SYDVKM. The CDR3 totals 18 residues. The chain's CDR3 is CASSARQASGLLSTEAFF.

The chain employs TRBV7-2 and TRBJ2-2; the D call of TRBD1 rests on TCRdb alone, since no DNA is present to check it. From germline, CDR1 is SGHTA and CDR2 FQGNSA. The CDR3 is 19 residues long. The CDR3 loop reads CASSSSQMTGTGRPGELFF.

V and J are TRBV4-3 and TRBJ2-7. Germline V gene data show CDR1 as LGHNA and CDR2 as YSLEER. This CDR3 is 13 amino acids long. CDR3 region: CASSQDIEDEQYF.

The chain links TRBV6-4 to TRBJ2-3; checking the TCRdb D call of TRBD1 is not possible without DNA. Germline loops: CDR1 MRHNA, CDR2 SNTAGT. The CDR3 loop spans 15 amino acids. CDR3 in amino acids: CASSDSTGGPDTQYF.

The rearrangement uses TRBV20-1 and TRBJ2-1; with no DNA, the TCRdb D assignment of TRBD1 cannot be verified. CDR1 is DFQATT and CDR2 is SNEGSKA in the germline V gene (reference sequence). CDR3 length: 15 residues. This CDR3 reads CSARGGRYGANEQFF.

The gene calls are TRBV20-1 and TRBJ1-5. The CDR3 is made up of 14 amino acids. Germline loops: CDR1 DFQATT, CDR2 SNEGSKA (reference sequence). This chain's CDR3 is CSAPKEQTDQPQHF.

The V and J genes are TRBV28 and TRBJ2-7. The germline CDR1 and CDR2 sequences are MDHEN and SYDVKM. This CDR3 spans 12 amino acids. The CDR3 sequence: CASSLSANEQYF. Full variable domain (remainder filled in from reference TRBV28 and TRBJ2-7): DVKVTQSSRYLVKRTGEKVFLECVQDMDHENMFWYRQDPGLGLRLIYFSYDVKMKEKGDIPEGYSVSREKKERFSLILESASTNQTSMYLCASSLSANEQYFGPGTRLTVT.

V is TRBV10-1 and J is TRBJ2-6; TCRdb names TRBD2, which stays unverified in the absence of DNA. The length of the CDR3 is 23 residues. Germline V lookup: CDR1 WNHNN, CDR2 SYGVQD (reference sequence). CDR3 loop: CASSDPGSRMGLAGVSGANVLTF.

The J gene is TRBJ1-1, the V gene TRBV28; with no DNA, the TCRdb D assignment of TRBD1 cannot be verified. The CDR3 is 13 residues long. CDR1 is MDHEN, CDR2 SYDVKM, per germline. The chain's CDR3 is CASSLFRAGNAFF.

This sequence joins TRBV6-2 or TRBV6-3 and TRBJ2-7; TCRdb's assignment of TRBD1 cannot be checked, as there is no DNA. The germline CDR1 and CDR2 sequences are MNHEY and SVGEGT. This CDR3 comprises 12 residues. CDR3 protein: CASSTGAYEQYF.

This chain's CDR3 is CASSFGQGGETQYF. The chain carries TRBV7-9 and TRBJ2-5; with no DNA, the TCRdb D assignment of TRBD1 cannot be verified. The CDR3 covers 14 residues. Per germline, CDR1 SEHNR and CDR2 FQNEAQ (reference sequence).

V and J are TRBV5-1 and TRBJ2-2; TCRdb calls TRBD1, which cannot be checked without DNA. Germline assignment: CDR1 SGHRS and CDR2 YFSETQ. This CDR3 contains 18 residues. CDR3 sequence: CASSPGAASISFVGELFF.

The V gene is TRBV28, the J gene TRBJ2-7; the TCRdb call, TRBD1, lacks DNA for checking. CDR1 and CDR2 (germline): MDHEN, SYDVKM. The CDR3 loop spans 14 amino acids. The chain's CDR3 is CASSWETGTYEQYF.

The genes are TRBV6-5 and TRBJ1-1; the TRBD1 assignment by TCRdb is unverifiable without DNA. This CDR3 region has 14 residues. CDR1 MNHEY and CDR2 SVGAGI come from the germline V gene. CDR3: CASNPDGGNTEAFF.

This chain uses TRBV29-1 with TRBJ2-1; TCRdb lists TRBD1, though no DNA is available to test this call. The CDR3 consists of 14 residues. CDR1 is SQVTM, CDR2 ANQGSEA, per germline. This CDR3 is CSVEGSVRVNEQFF.

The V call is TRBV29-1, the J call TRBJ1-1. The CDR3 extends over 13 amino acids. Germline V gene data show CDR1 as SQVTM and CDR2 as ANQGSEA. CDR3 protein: CSVGTVSNTEAFF.

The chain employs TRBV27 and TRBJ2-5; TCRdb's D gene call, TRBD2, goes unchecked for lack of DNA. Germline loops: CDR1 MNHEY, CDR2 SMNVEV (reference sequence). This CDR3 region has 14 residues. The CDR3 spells CARHLGGGKETQYF.

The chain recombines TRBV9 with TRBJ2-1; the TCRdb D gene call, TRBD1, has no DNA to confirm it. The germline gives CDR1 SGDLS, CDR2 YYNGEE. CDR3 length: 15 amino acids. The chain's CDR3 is CASSVVSGTKNEQFF.

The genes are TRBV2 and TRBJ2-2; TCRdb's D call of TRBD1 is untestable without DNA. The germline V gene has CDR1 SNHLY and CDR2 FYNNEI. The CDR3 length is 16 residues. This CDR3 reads CASTILAPGATGELFF.

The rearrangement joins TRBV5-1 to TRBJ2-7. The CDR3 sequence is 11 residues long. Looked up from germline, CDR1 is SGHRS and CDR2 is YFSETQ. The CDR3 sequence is CASSSRGEQYF.

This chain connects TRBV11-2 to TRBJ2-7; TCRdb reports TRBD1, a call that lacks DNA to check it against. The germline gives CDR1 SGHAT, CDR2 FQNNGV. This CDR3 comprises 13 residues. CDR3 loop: CASSITTGNEQYF.